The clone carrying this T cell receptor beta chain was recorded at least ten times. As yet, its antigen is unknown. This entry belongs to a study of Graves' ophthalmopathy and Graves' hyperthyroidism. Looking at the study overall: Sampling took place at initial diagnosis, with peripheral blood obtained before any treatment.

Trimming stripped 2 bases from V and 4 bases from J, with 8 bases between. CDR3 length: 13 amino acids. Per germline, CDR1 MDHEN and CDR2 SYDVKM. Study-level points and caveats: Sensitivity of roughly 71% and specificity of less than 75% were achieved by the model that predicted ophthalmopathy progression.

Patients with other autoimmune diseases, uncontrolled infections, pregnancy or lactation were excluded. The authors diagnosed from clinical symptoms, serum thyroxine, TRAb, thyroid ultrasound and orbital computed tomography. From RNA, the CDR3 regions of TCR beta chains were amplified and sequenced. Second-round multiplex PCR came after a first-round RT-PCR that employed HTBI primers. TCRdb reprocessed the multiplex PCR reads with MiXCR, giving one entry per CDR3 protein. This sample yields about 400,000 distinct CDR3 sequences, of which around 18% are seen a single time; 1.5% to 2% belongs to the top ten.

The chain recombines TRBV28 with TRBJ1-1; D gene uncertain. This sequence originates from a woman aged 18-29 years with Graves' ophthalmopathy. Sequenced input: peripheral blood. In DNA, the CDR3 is TGTGCCAGCAGTTTAAGGGTGCTCACTGAAGCTTTCTTT. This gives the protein CASSLRVLTEAFF.